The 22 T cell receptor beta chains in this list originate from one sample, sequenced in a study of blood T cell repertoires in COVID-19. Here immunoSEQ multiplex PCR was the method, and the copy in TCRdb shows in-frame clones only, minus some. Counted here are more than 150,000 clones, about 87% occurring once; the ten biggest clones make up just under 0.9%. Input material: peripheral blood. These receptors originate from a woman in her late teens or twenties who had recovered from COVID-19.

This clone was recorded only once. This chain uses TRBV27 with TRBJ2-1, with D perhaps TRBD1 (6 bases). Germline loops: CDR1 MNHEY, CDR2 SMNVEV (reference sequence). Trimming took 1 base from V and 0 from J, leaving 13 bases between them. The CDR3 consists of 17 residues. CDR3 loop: CASSLFTGRPSYNEQFF. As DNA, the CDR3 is TGTGCCAGCAGTTTATTTACAGGGAGACCCTCCTACAATGAGCAGTTCTTC.

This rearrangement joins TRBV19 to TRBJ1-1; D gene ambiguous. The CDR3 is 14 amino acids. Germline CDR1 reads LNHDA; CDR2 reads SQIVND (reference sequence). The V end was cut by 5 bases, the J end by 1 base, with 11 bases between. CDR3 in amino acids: CASSDREGNTEAFF. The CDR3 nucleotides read TGTGCCAGTAGTGACCGGGAGGGGAACACTGAAGCTTTCTTT.

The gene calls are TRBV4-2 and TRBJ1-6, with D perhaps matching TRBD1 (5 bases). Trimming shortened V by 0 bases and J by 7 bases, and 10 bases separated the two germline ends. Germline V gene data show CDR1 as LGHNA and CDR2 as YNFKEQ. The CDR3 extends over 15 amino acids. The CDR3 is CASSQEQVPNSPLHF. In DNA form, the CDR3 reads TGTGCCAGCAGCCAAGAACAGGTACCAAATTCACCCCTCCACTTT.

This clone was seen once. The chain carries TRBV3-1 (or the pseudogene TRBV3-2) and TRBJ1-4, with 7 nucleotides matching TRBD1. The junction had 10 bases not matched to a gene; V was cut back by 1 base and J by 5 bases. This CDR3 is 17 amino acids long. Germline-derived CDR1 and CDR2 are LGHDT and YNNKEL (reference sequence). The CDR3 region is CASSQGRPQGPNEKLFF. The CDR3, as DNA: TGTGCCAGCAGCCAAGGAAGGCCACAGGGGCCGAATGAAAAACTGTTTTTT.

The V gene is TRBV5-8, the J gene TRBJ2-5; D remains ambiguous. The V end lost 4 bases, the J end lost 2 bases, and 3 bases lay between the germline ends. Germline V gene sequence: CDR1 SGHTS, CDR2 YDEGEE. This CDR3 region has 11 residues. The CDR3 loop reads CASSLQETQYF. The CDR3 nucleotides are TGTGCCAGCAGCCTTCAAGAGACCCAGTACTTC.

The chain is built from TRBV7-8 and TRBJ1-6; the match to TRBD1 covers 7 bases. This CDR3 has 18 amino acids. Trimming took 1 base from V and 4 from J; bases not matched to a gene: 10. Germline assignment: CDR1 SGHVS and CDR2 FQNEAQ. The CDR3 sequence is CASSLEGMTGPYNSPLHF. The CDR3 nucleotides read TGTGCCAGCAGCTTAGAAGGGATGACAGGGCCATATAATTCACCCCTCCACTTT.

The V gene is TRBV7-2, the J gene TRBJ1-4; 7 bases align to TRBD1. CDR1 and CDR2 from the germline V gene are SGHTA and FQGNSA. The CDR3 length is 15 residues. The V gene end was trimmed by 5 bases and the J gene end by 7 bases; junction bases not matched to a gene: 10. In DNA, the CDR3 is TGTGCCAGCAGCACCATACAGGGGTGGAGTGAAAAACTGTTTTTT. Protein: CASSTIQGWSEKLFF.

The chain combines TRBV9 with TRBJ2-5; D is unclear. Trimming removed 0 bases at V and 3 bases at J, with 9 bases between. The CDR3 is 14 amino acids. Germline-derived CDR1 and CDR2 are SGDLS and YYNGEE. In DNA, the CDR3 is TGTGCCAGCAGCGTAGTCGTCCGGGAAGAGACCCAGTACTTC. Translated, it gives CASSVVVREETQYF.

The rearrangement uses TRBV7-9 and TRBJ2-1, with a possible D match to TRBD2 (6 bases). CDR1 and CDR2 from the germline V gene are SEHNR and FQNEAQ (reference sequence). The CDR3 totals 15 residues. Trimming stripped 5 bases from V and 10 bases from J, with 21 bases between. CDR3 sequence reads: CASSPTGLALREQFF. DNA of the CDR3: TGTGCCAGCAGCCCCACGGGACTGGCGCTTCGAGAGCAGTTCTTC.

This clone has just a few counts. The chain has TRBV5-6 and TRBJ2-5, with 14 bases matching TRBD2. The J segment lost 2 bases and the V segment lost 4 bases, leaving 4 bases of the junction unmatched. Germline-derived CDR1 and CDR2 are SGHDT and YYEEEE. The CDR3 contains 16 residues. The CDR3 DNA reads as TGTGCCAGCAGCACGACTAGCGGGAGGGTTCAAGAGACCCAGTACTTC. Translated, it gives CASSTTSGRVQETQYF.

Here the CDR3 reads CASSQVAPQETQYF. CDR3 bases: TGCGCCAGCAGCCAAGTAGCGCCCCAAGAGACCCAGTACTTC. The chain employs TRBV4-1 and TRBJ2-5; D might be TRBD2 (5 bases). With 1 base removed from V and 1 base from J, the gap between germline ends came to 7 bases. CDR3 length: 14 residues. Germline V gene lookup returns CDR1 MGHRA and CDR2 YSYEKL.

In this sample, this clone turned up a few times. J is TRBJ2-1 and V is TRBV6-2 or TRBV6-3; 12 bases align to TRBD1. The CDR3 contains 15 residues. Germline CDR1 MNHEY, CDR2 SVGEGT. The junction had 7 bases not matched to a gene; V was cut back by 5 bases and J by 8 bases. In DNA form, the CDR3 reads TGTGCCAGCAGTCCGCCGGGACAGGGGGCCGATGAGCAGTTCTTC. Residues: CASSPPGQGADEQFF.

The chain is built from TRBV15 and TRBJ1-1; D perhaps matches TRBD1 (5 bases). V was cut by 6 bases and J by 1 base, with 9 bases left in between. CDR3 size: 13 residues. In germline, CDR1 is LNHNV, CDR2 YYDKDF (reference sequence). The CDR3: CATRRGGNTEAFF. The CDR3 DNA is TGTGCCACCAGACGGGGGGGGAACACTGAAGCTTTCTTT. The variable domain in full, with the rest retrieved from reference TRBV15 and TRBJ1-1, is DAMVIQNPRYQVTQFGKPVTLSCSQTLNHNVMYWYQQKSSQAPKLLFHYYDKDFNNEADTPDNFQSRRPNTSFCFLDIRSPGLGDTAMYLCATRRGGNTEAFFGQGTRLTVV.

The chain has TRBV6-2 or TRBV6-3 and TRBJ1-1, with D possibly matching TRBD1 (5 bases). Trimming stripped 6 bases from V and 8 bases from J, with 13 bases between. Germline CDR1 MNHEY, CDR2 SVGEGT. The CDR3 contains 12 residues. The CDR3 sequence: CASSPREAEAFF. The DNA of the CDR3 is TGTGCCAGCAGCCCCAGGGAGGCCGAAGCTTTCTTT.

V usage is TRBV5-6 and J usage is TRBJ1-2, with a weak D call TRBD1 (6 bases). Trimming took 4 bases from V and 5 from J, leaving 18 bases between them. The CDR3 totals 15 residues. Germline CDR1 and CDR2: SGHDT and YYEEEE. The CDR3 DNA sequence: TGTGCCAGCAGCGGCTGGACAGCCCTGACTTATGGCTACACCTTC. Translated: CASSGWTALTYGYTF.

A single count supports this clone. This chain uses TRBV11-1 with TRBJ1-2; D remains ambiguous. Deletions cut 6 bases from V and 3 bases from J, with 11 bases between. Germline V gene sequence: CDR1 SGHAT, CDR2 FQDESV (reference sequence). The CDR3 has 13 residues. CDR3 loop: CASSHGSDYGYTF. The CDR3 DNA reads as TGTGCCAGCAGTCACGGGTCAGACTATGGCTACACCTTC. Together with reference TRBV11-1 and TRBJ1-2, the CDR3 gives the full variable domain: EAEVAQSPRYKITEKSQAVAFWCDPISGHATLYWYRQILGQGPELLVQFQDESVVDDSQLPKDRFSAERLKGVDSTLKIQPAELGDSAMYLCASSHGSDYGYTFGSGTRLTVV.

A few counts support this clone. The DNA of the CDR3 is TGTGCCAGCAGCCCATGGGCGGGAGGGTTAGCCAAAAACATTCAGTACTTC. Protein product: CASSPWAGGLAKNIQYF. The J gene is TRBJ2-4, the V gene TRBV6-2 or TRBV6-3; 9 bases agree with TRBD2. This CDR3 region has 17 residues. Germline V gene data show CDR1 as MNHEY and CDR2 as SVGEGT. J gave up 0 bases and V 6 bases, and 9 bases lay outside the gene matches.

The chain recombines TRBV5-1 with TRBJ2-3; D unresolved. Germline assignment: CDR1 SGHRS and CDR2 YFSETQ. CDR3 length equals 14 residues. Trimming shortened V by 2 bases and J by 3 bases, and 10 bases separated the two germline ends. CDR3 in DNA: TGCGCCAGCAGCTTTGTCGACATTACAGATACGCAGTATTTT. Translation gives CASSFVDITDTQYF.

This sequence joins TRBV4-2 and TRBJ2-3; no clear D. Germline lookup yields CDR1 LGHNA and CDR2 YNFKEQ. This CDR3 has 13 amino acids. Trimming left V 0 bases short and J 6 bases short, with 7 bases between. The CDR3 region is CASSQDFPDTQYF. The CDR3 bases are TGTGCCAGCAGCCAAGATTTCCCGGATACGCAGTATTTT.

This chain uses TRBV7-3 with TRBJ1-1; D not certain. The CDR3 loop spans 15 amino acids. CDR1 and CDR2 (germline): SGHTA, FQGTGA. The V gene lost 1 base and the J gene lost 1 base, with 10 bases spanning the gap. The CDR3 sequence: CASSLRGPPNTEAFF. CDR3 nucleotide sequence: TGTGCCAGCAGCTTAAGAGGGCCCCCGAACACTGAAGCTTTCTTT.

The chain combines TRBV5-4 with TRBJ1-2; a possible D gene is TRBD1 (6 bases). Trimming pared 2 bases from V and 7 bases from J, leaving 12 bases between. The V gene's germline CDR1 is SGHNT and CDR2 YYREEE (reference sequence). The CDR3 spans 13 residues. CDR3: CASSFPGVSGYTF. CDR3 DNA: TGTGCCAGCAGCTTCCCAGGGGTCTCTGGCTACACCTTC.

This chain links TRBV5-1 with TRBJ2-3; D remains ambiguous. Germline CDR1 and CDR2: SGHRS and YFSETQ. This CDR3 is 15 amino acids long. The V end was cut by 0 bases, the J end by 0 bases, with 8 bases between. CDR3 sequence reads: CASSLDARSTDTQYF. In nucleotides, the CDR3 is TGCGCCAGCAGCTTGGATGCCAGGAGCACAGATACGCAGTATTTT.